The 30 T cell receptor beta chains listed next were all sequenced from one sample in a study of T cells in localized non-small cell lung cancer. Sequencing used immunoSEQ multiplex PCR; TCRdb keeps in-frame clones, though not all of them. This sample has about 74,000 clones, with roughly 84% found just once. The sequences come from peripheral blood, collected before any cancer treatment. The origin of the receptors is a female donor older than 55 with stage I lung adenocarcinoma.

The chain is built from TRBV25-1 and TRBJ2-4; TRBD2 is a possible D gene (6 bases). CDR1 and CDR2 (germline): MGHDK, SYGVNS. The ends were cut back, 1 base at V and 7 bases at J, with 23 bases in the middle. This CDR3 has 18 residues. The CDR3 sequence is CASSELAPGRGSRNIQYF. The CDR3 nucleotides read TGTGCCAGCAGTGAATTAGCCCCAGGCCGGGGGAGCCGGAACATTCAGTACTTC.

The chain recombines TRBV20-1 with TRBJ2-1; no firm D call. V lost 6 bases, J lost 4 bases, and 7 bases lay in between. This CDR3 spans 11 amino acids. Germline assignment: CDR1 DFQATT and CDR2 SNEGSKA (reference sequence). In nucleotides, the CDR3 is TGCAGTGCAGCATGGTACAATGAGCAGTTCTTC. Amino acid sequence: CSAAWYNEQFF.

The V and J genes are TRBV10-3 and TRBJ2-3; 9 bases are shared with TRBD2. The CDR3 is made up of 17 amino acids. The germline gives CDR1 ENHRY, CDR2 SYGVKD. V shed 3 bases, J shed 6 bases, and the junction held 13 bases outside the gene matches. The CDR3, as DNA: TGTGCCATCAGTGAACCTTTGGCCAGCGGGGGGACGGATACGCAGTATTTT. It encodes CAISEPLASGGTDTQYF.

Of note for this clone: One end of the junction is discordant with germline, which a read error may explain. Distinct nucleotide sequences in the sample also encode this CDR3. The chain is built from TRBV7-9 and TRBJ2-7; D is uncertain. CDR3 size: 17 residues. CDR1 is SEHNR, CDR2 FQNEAQ, per germline (reference sequence). CDR3 residues: CASTLDLAVGPSYEQYF. DNA for the CDR3: TGCGCCAGCACCCTGGACCTCGCCGTGGGCCCATCCTACGAGCAGTACTTC.

This chain connects TRBV6-5 to TRBJ1-2, with D possibly TRBD1 on 6 matching bases. This CDR3 is built from 14 residues. The V end was cut by 0 bases, the J end by 1 base, with 6 bases between. Per germline, CDR1 MNHEY and CDR2 SVGAGI. The CDR3 here is CASSYSDSNYGYTF. As DNA, the CDR3 is TGTGCCAGCAGTTACTCGGACAGTAACTATGGCTACACCTTC.

The genes are TRBV2 and TRBJ1-5, with 8 bases matching TRBD1. Germline CDR1 reads SNHLY; CDR2 reads FYNNEI. The ends lost 9 bases at V and 2 bases at J; junction bases unmatched: 15. This CDR3 has 17 amino acids. The CDR3, as DNA: TGTGCCAGTATTTCAGACAGGGGCGGTTTGGGCAATCAGCCCCAGCATTTT. Amino acids: CASISDRGGLGNQPQHF.

This clone was detected once. This chain uses TRBV18 with TRBJ2-2; no clear D. The CDR3 length is 16 residues. CDR1 and CDR2 (germline): KGHSH, LQKENI. V lost 1 base and J 0 bases, leaving 9 bases between the germline ends. CDR3 residues: CASSPRIGANTGELFF. The CDR3 coding sequence is TGTGCCAGCTCACCACGGATAGGCGCGAACACCGGGGAGCTGTTTTTT.

The J gene is TRBJ2-1, the V gene TRBV5-1; the match to TRBD1 covers 9 bases. Trimming at V came to 6 bases and at J to 2 bases, leaving 3 bases not matched to a gene. The CDR3 has 14 amino acids. CDR1 and CDR2 from the germline V gene are SGHRS and YFSETQ. The CDR3 sequence: CASTDRGTYNEQFF. CDR3 in DNA: TGCGCCAGCACCGACAGGGGGACCTACAATGAGCAGTTCTTC.

The rearrangement joins TRBV19 to TRBJ1-1; possibly TRBD1 for D (5 bases). This CDR3 has 18 residues. Germline V gene sequence: CDR1 LNHDA, CDR2 SQIVND (reference sequence). The V end was cut by 5 bases, the J end by 0 bases, with 22 bases between. The CDR3, as DNA: TGTGCCAGTAGTCCTCCCCTCCTCAGGGTAATCGTGAACACTGAAGCTTTCTTT. It encodes CASSPPLLRVIVNTEAFF.

The chain links TRBV5-1 to TRBJ1-2; TRBD1 is a possible D gene (5 bases). Germline CDR1 and CDR2: SGHRS and YFSETQ. Trimming removed 0 bases from V and 5 bases from J, with 14 bases in between. The CDR3 covers 15 residues. The CDR3 DNA reads TGCGCCAGCAGCTTGGATCCCGGGACGGCGTATGGCTACACCTTC. Translation gives CASSLDPGTAYGYTF.

The rearrangement joins TRBV4-1 to TRBJ2-3, with TRBD1 matching 12 bases. The CDR3 covers 18 residues. With V trimmed by 0 bases and J by 5 bases, 9 bases remained unmatched. CDR1 and CDR2 (germline): MGHRA, YSYEKL. The CDR3 region is CASSQEGQGQGAVDTQYF. The CDR3 DNA reads TGCGCCAGCAGCCAAGAAGGACAGGGACAGGGGGCCGTAGATACGCAGTATTTT.

The V gene is TRBV28, the J gene TRBJ1-2; no clear D. Deletions cut 2 bases from V and 0 bases from J, with 10 bases between. Germline-derived CDR1 and CDR2 are MDHEN and SYDVKM. The length of the CDR3 is 15 residues. The CDR3 DNA sequence: TGTGCCAGCAGTTTAATGAGGCTATCTAACTATGGCTACACCTTC. This encodes CASSLMRLSNYGYTF.

Turning to this clone: The germline gene is not matched at one end of the junction; a read error may be the cause. This chain's CDR3 is CASSDPGTADF. In DNA, the CDR3 is TGTGCCAGCAGTGATCCCGGGACGGCCGATTTC. The V gene is TRBV6-1, the J gene TRBJ2-7, with D perhaps being TRBD1 or TRBD2 (5 bases each). This CDR3 has 11 amino acids. Per germline, CDR1 MNHNS and CDR2 SASEGT.

The chain has TRBV2 and TRBJ1-6; D ambiguous. Germline V gene lookup returns CDR1 SNHLY and CDR2 FYNNEI. The CDR3 sequence is 16 residues long. V lost 6 bases, J lost 5 bases, and 17 bases lay in between. CDR3 nucleotides: TGTGCCAGCAGGACGGCCGAGGTCTCGGATAATTCACCCCTCCACTTT. It encodes CASRTAEVSDNSPLHF. Variable domain in full (rest from reference TRBV2 and TRBJ1-6): EPEVTQTPSHQVTQMGQEVILRCVPISNHLYFYWYRQILGQKVEFLVSFYNNEISEKSEIFDDQFSVERPDGSNFTLKIRSTKLEDSAMYFCASRTAEVSDNSPLHFGNGTRLTVT.

The chain uses TRBV4-2 and TRBJ2-5; D is unresolved. The CDR3 runs to 14 residues. In germline, CDR1 is LGHNA, CDR2 YNFKEQ. Trimming took 2 bases from V and 3 from J, leaving 10 bases between them. CDR3 protein: CASSQKGIEETQYF. CDR3 coding DNA: TGTGCCAGCAGCCAAAAGGGAATTGAAGAGACCCAGTACTTC.

The gene calls are TRBV7-2 and TRBJ1-1; D is undetermined. The ends were cut back, 2 bases at V and 5 bases at J, with 9 bases in the middle. From germline, CDR1 is SGHTA and CDR2 FQGNSA. CDR3 size: 13 residues. The CDR3 sequence: CASSLKILTEAFF. DNA of the CDR3: TGTGCCAGCAGCTTAAAGATTTTAACTGAAGCTTTCTTT.

This chain connects TRBV5-5 to TRBJ1-5, with D tentatively TRBD1 (5 bases). V shed 1 base and J shed 3 bases, with 17 bases lying between them. The germline gives CDR1 SGHKS, CDR2 YYEKEE (reference sequence). The CDR3 covers 17 residues. The CDR3: CASSLNSGVGYNQPQHF. DNA of the CDR3: TGTGCCAGCAGCTTGAATTCGGGGGTGGGTTACAATCAGCCCCAGCATTTT. Based on the CDR3 plus reference TRBV5-5 and TRBJ1-5, the full variable domain is DAGVTQSPTHLIKTRGQQVTLRCSPISGHKSVSWYQQVLGQGPQFIFQYYEKEERGRGNFPDRFSARQFPNYSSELNVNALLLGDSALYLCASSLNSGVGYNQPQHFGDGTRLSIL.

V usage is TRBV9 and J usage is TRBJ2-2; TRBD2 might be the D (5 bases). Looked up from germline, CDR1 is SGDLS and CDR2 is YYNGEE. Trimming cost V 3 bases and J 6 bases, with 9 bases left between them. The CDR3 length is 13 residues. The CDR3 is CASSGPSPGELFF. CDR3 in DNA: TGTGCCAGCAGCGGCCCTAGCCCCGGGGAGCTGTTTTTT.

This clone came up once. The chain has TRBV2 and TRBJ1-1; possibly TRBD1 for D (6 bases). V lost 6 bases and J 5 bases, leaving 16 bases between the germline ends. There are 14 residues in the CDR3. The V gene's germline CDR1 is SNHLY and CDR2 FYNNEI. This CDR3 is CASRIRQVGTEAFF. The CDR3 coding sequence is TGTGCCAGCAGGATACGACAGGTGGGGACTGAAGCTTTCTTT.

This rearrangement joins TRBV2 to TRBJ2-7; 8 nucleotides align to TRBD2. Germline-derived CDR1 and CDR2 are SNHLY and FYNNEI. This CDR3 has 18 residues. Germline trimming cut 4 bases from V and 1 base from J; bases unmatched to any gene: 15. CDR3 in DNA: TGTGCCAGCAGTGGAGAGACAGGACACGGGAGGGTGTCCTACGAGCAGTACTTC. It encodes CASSGETGHGRVSYEQYF.

This clone was counted a single time. The V call is TRBV19, the J call TRBJ2-2; D ambiguous. V gave up 3 bases and J gave up 7 bases, with 9 bases separating them. The CDR3 runs 13 residues. Germline CDR1 and CDR2: LNHDA and SQIVND (reference sequence). This CDR3 reads CASSIVRVGELFF. The CDR3 DNA reads TGTGCCAGTAGTATTGTACGGGTCGGGGAGCTGTTTTTT.

The chain joins TRBV7-3 to TRBJ2-1; the D gene is possibly TRBD2 (5 bases). The length of the CDR3 is 13 residues. The germline V gene has CDR1 SGHTA and CDR2 FQGTGA. Trimming stripped 4 bases from V and 10 bases from J, with 14 bases between. The chain's CDR3 is CASSSQRDGEQFF. DNA of the CDR3: TGTGCCAGCAGCTCCCAGAGGGATGGCGAGCAGTTCTTC.

The chain's CDR3 is CASSEGYRDTNTEAFF. The CDR3 nucleotides read TGTGCCAGCAGTGAAGGTTACCGGGACACGAACACTGAAGCTTTCTTT. This chain connects TRBV6-1 to TRBJ1-1; a possible D gene is TRBD1 (6 bases). CDR3 length: 16 amino acids. The germline CDR1 and CDR2 sequences are MNHNS and SASEGT. Trimming removed 1 base from V and 1 base from J, with 13 bases in between.

The chain employs TRBV5-8 and TRBJ2-3; a weak D match, TRBD2 (6 bases). The length of the CDR3 is 16 residues. Trimming took 4 bases from V and 1 from J, leaving 16 bases between them. Germline V lookup: CDR1 SGHTS, CDR2 YDEGEE. The CDR3 protein is CASSTGDFGGTDTQYF. In DNA form, the CDR3 reads TGTGCCAGCAGCACCGGGGACTTTGGGGGCACAGATACGCAGTATTTT.

J is TRBJ1-1 and V is TRBV2; no definite D call. The CDR3 consists of 11 residues. The V end lost 4 bases, the J end lost 7 bases, and 7 bases lay between the germline ends. Germline CDR1 is SNHLY and CDR2 is FYNNEI. The CDR3 sequence is CASSALVEAFF. The DNA of the CDR3 is TGTGCCAGCAGTGCCCTTGTTGAAGCTTTCTTT. Using reference TRBV2 and TRBJ1-1 for the parts outside the CDR3, the full variable domain is EPEVTQTPSHQVTQMGQEVILRCVPISNHLYFYWYRQILGQKVEFLVSFYNNEISEKSEIFDDQFSVERPDGSNFTLKIRSTKLEDSAMYFCASSALVEAFFGQGTRLTVV.

The genes are TRBV7-9 and TRBJ2-7, with D unresolved. Deletions cut 0 bases from V and 3 bases from J, with 9 bases between. Germline-derived CDR1 and CDR2 are SEHNR and FQNEAQ (reference sequence). The CDR3 is 14 residues long. As DNA, the CDR3 is TGTGCCAGCAGCTTAGCAACGGTGGGCTACGAGCAGTACTTC. Translated: CASSLATVGYEQYF.

The chain combines TRBV2 with TRBJ2-7; D is perhaps TRBD1 (5 bases). Trimming cost V 5 bases and J 7 bases, with 18 bases left between them. The CDR3 contains 14 residues. The germline gives CDR1 SNHLY, CDR2 FYNNEI. The CDR3 loop is CASSSVGAVTEQYF. Written as DNA, the CDR3 is TGTGCCAGCAGTTCCGTAGGGGCGGTTACAGAGCAGTACTTC. Full variable domain (missing parts from reference TRBV2 and TRBJ2-7): EPEVTQTPSHQVTQMGQEVILRCVPISNHLYFYWYRQILGQKVEFLVSFYNNEISEKSEIFDDQFSVERPDGSNFTLKIRSTKLEDSAMYFCASSSVGAVTEQYFGPGTRLTVT.

DNA for the CDR3: TGTGCCAGTACGGCGGGGGGTCGACATGAGCAGTTCTTC. As protein: CASTAGGRHEQFF. The chain joins TRBV19 to TRBJ2-1, with TRBD2 identical over 8 bases. The CDR3 has 13 residues. The germline gives CDR1 LNHDA, CDR2 SQIVND (reference sequence). J gave up 8 bases and V 7 bases, and 7 bases lay outside the gene matches.

This clone was seen a handful of times. The CDR3 DNA follows: TGTGCCAGCAGCTTAACCACTAGCGGGGGGACAGATACGCAGTATTTT. Translation gives CASSLTTSGGTDTQYF. The chain joins TRBV7-3 to TRBJ2-3; 12 bases agree with TRBD2. The germline gives CDR1 SGHTA, CDR2 FQGTGA. V gave up 0 bases and J gave up 3 bases; unmatched junction bases: 1. CDR3 length: 16 amino acids.

The chain employs TRBV29-1 and TRBJ1-1; D gene unclear. CDR1 and CDR2 (germline): SQVTM, ANQGSEA. Trimming took 6 bases from V and 7 from J, leaving 12 bases between them. This CDR3 comprises 11 residues. The CDR3, as DNA: TGCAGCGTCACAAGGCAGAGTGAAGCTTTCTTT. This encodes CSVTRQSEAFF. Full variable domain (outside the CDR3, taken from reference TRBV29-1 and TRBJ1-1): SAVISQKPSRDICQRGTSLTIQCQVDSQVTMMFWYRQQPGQSLTLIATANQGSEATYESGFVIDKFPISRPNLTFSTLTVSNMSPEDSSIYLCSVTRQSEAFFGQGTRLTVV.